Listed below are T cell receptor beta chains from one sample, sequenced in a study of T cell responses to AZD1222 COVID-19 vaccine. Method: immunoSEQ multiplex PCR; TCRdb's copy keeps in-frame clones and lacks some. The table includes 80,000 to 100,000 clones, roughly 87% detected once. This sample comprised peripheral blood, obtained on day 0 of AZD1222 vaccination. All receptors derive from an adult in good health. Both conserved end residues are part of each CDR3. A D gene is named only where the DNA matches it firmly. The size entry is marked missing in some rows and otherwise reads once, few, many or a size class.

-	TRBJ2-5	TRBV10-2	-	CASRIQETQYF	TGCGCCAGCAGGATCCAAGAGACCCAGTACTTC
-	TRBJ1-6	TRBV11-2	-	CASSLVQGNSPLHF	TGTGCCAGCAGCTTAGTACAGGGAAATTCACCCCTCCACTTT
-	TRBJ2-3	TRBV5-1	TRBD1	CASNMGQGTDTQYF	TGCGCCAGCAACATGGGACAGGGCACAGATACGCAGTATTTT
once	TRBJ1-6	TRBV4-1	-	CASSPLQGLLSPLHF	TGCGCCAGCAGCCCACTACAGGGTTTATTGTCACCCCTCCACTTT
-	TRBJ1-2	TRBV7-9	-	CASSSPTRDGYTF	TGTGCCAGCAGCTCCCCCACTAGGGATGGCTACACCTTC
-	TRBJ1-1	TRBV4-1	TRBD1	CASSQAAGGENTEAFF	TGCGCCAGCAGCCAAGCGGCAGGGGGAGAGAACACTGAAGCTTTCTTT
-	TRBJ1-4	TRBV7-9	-	CASTPPGTNEKLFF	TGTGCCAGCACCCCCCCGGGAACTAATGAAAAACTGTTTTTT
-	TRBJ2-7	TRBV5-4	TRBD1	CASSSRQGSYEQYF	TGTGCCAGCAGCTCCCGACAGGGATCCTACGAGCAGTACTTC
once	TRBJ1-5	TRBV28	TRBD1	CASNPRGQFNQPQHF	TGTGCCAGCAATCCTCGGGGACAGTTCAATCAGCCCCAGCATTTT
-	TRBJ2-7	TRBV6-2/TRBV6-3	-	CASSYSIGSSSYEQYF	TGTGCCAGCAGTTACTCGATCGGGAGTAGCTCCTACGAGCAGTACTTC
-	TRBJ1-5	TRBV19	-	CASSIGGNQPQHF	TGTGCCAGTAGTATAGGAGGGAATCAGCCCCAGCATTTT
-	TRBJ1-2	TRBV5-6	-	CASSPTGRNGYTF	TGTGCCAGCAGCCCCACAGGTCGTAATGGCTACACCTTC
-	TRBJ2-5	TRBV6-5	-	CASSSTRAETQYF	TGTGCCAGCAGTTCGACTAGAGCAGAGACCCAGTACTTC
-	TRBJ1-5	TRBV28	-	CASSSRGGNQPQHF	TGTGCCAGCAGTTCCCGGGGGGGCAATCAGCCCCAGCATTTT
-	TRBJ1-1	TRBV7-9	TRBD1	CASSPQGGKAFF	TGTGCCAGCAGCCCTCAGGGGGGTAAAGCTTTCTTT
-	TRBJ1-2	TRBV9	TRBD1	CASSVGPDRGPDYGYTF	TGTGCCAGCAGCGTAGGCCCGGACAGGGGGCCTGACTATGGCTACACCTTC
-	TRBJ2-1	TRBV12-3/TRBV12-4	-	CASTPDSYNEQFF	TGTGCCAGCACACCTGACAGCTACAATGAGCAGTTCTTC
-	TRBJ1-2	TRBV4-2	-	CASSQENYRDPYGYTF	TGTGCCAGCAGCCAAGAGAATTACCGGGACCCCTATGGCTACACCTTC
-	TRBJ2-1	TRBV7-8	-	CASSPRSSYNEQFF	TGTGCCAGCAGCCCCCGGAGCTCCTACAATGAGCAGTTCTTC
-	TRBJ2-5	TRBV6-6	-	CASSHPGYRETQYF	TGTGCCAGCAGTCACCCCGGGTATCGAGAGACCCAGTACTTC
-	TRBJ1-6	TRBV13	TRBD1	CASSLRTGGNSPLHF	TGTGCCAGCAGCTTAAGGACAGGTGGGAATTCACCCCTCCACTTT
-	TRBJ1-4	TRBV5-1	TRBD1	CASSVGTGVPTNEKLFF	TGCGCCAGCAGCGTCGGGACAGGGGTGCCGACTAATGAAAAACTGTTTTTT
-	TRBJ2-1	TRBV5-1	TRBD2	CASSLAGLAGYNEQFF	TGCGCCAGCAGCTTGGCGGGACTAGCGGGCTACAATGAGCAGTTCTTC
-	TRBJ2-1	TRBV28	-	CASSLARLGAANNEQFF	TGTGCCAGCAGTTTAGCCCGTCTCGGAGCGGCAAACAATGAGCAGTTCTTC
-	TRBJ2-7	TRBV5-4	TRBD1	CASSAGQGYEQYF	TGTGCCAGCAGCGCGGGACAGGGGTACGAGCAGTACTTC
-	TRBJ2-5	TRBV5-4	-	CASRARSSETQYF	TGTGCCAGCAGGGCCCGCTCCTCGGAGACCCAGTACTTC
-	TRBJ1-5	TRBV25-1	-	CASSESGGFEQPQHF	TGTGCCAGCAGTGAATCTGGCGGCTTTGAGCAGCCCCAGCATTTT
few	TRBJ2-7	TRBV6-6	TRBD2	CASSGGTSGLYEQYF	TGTGCCAGCAGCGGTGGGACTAGCGGGCTCTACGAGCAGTACTTC
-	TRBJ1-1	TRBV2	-	CASTTVQNTEAFF	TGTGCCAGCACGACAGTACAGAACACTGAAGCTTTCTTT
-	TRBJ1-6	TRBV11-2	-	CASSLDGPGYNSPLHF	TGTGCCAGCAGCTTAGACGGCCCCGGCTATAATTCACCCCTCCACTTT
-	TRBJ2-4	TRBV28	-	CASTEALAKNIQYF	TGTGCCAGCACTGAAGCTCTAGCCAAAAACATTCAGTACTTC
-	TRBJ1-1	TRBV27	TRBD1	CASSPLTGRSTEAFF	TGTGCCAGCAGTCCACTGACAGGGAGGAGCACTGAAGCTTTCTTT